The 28 T cell receptor beta chains in this list originate from one sample, sequenced in a study of neurological immune-mediated disorders. From the 5' RACE reads, TCRdb called clonotypes with MiXCR, one entry per CDR3 protein. The sample consists of 20,000 to 25,000 distinct CDR3 sequences, 15% to 20% of them appearing once. Sequencing input: CD8+ T cells from blood. All receptors come from a woman aged 18-29 years with multiple sclerosis.

This clonotype is termed medium-sized. The chain uses TRBV7-9 and TRBJ2-1, with D maybe TRBD2 (5 bases). This CDR3 is 14 amino acids long. Trimming pared 5 bases from V and 3 bases from J, leaving 11 bases between. Germline CDR1 SEHNR, CDR2 FQNEAQ (reference sequence). The CDR3 DNA follows: TGTGCCAGCAGCCAAACCGGGAACTACAATGAGCAGTTCTTC. Protein sequence: CASSQTGNYNEQFF. The whole variable domain, remainder taken from reference TRBV7-9 and TRBJ2-1, is DTGVSQNPRHKITKRGQNVTFRCDPISEHNRLYWYRQTLGQGPEFLTYFQNEAQLEKSRLLSDRFSAERPKGSFSTLEIQRTEQGDSAMYLCASSQTGNYNEQFFGPGTRLTVL.

Only one count was recorded for this clonotype. The chain employs TRBV5-1 and TRBJ2-3, with 7 bases fitting TRBD1. The germline V gene encodes CDR1 SGHRS and CDR2 YFSETQ. The CDR3 is made up of 15 amino acids. The J segment lost 5 bases and the V segment lost 0 bases, leaving 6 bases of the junction unmatched. The CDR3 DNA reads as TGCGCCAGCAGCTTGGCCGAGGGGGCCGTAGATACGCAGTATTTT. Translation gives CASSLAEGAVDTQYF.

This clonotype has at least ten counts. The chain joins TRBV7-9 to TRBJ2-3, with D uncertain. CDR3 size: 16 residues. V lost 6 bases, J lost 5 bases, and 21 bases lay in between. Looked up from germline, CDR1 is SEHNR and CDR2 is FQNEAQ (reference sequence). DNA of the CDR3: TGTGCCAGCAGTTACGGGCCTCCCGAACTTCAAGATACGCAGTATTTT. Translation gives CASSYGPPELQDTQYF.

This clonotype was detected ten times or more. The gene calls are TRBV3-1 and TRBJ2-2, with TRBD1 matching 9 bases. J lost 5 bases, V lost 4 bases, and 5 bases had no gene match. This CDR3 region has 15 residues. From germline, CDR1 is LGHDT and CDR2 YNNKEL (reference sequence). CDR3 residues: CASSPTGGRTGELFF. The CDR3 DNA sequence: TGTGCCAGCAGCCCGACAGGGGGGCGTACCGGGGAGCTGTTTTTT. Combining the CDR3 with reference TRBV3-1 and TRBJ2-2 gives the whole variable domain DTAVSQTPKYLVTQMGNDKSIKCEQNLGHDTMYWYKQDSKKFLKIMFSYNNKELIINETVPNRFSPKSPDKAHLNLHINSLELGDSAVYFCASSPTGGRTGELFFGEGSRLTVL.

This chain connects TRBV7-8 to TRBJ1-4; D call uncertain. The CDR3 consists of 14 residues. V lost 3 bases to trimming and J lost 10 bases, with 15 bases between them. CDR1 and CDR2 from the germline V gene are SGHVS and FQNEAQ. The CDR3 loop reads CASSFGQYGAKLFF. The CDR3 DNA reads TGTGCCAGCAGCTTTGGCCAGTACGGCGCAAAACTGTTTTTT.

The gene calls are TRBV10-3 and TRBJ1-1; 7 bases fit TRBD1. The germline V gene has CDR1 ENHRY and CDR2 SYGVKD. Trimming removed 4 bases from V and 2 bases from J; junction bases left unmatched: 4. This CDR3 spans 14 amino acids. DNA of the CDR3: TGTGCCATCAGTGTGGGACAGCTTAACACTGAAGCTTTCTTT. Translated: CAISVGQLNTEAFF.

This clonotype has ten or more counts. The J gene is TRBJ2-7, the V gene TRBV5-4; 10 bases are a match to TRBD2. The CDR3 loop spans 15 amino acids. Germline CDR1 SGHNT, CDR2 YYREEE (reference sequence). V trimming: 2 bases; J trimming: 0 bases; junction bases outside the gene matches: 2. The CDR3 region is CASSFSGGISYEQYF. The CDR3 nucleotides read TGTGCCAGCAGCTTTAGCGGGGGGATCTCCTACGAGCAGTACTTC. The full variable domain, completed using reference TRBV5-4 and TRBJ2-7, is ETGVTQSPTHLIKTRGQQVTLRCSSQSGHNTVSWYQQALGQGPQFIFQYYREEENGRGNFPPRFSGLQFPNYSSELNVNALELDDSALYLCASSFSGGISYEQYFGPGTRLTVT.

This clonotype was seen ten or more times. J is TRBJ1-2 and V is TRBV10-3, with TRBD1 matching over 7 bases. The CDR3 has 16 residues. From germline, CDR1 is ENHRY and CDR2 SYGVKD. The trim removed 2 bases at V and 3 bases at J, leaving 9 bases unmatched. For the CDR3, the DNA is TGTGCCATCAGTGAGGGGACTGACAGGGACTACTATGGCTACACCTTC. It specifies CAISEGTDRDYYGYTF.

This clonotype is medium-sized by share. This CDR3 reads CASTEGEWDEQFF. The CDR3 nucleotides are TGTGCCAGCACAGAGGGGGAATGGGATGAGCAGTTCTTC. The V call is TRBV7-9, the J call TRBJ2-1; D possibly corresponds to TRBD1 (6 bases). The V end was cut by 7 bases, the J end by 8 bases, with 15 bases between. CDR3 length equals 13 residues. In germline, CDR1 is SEHNR, CDR2 FQNEAQ (reference sequence).

This clonotype was counted ten times or more. This chain links TRBV15 with TRBJ2-2; D call uncertain. V shed 0 bases and J shed 5 bases, with 13 bases lying between them. The V gene's germline CDR1 is LNHNV and CDR2 YYDKDF (reference sequence). The CDR3 has 16 amino acids. CDR3 sequence (DNA): TGTGCCACCAGCAGAGATTTCCATACACGAACCGGGGAGCTGTTTTTT. Protein sequence: CATSRDFHTRTGELFF.

This clonotype is deemed medium-sized. This chain links TRBV27 with TRBJ2-1; 7 nucleotides align to TRBD2. Germline values: CDR1 MNHEY, CDR2 SMNVEV (reference sequence). The CDR3 has 13 residues. V lost 7 bases to trimming and J lost 10 bases; unmatched junction nucleotides: 10. CDR3 loop: CASIAFATSEQFF. In DNA, the CDR3 is TGTGCCAGCATCGCTTTCGCGACTAGCGAGCAGTTCTTC.

In its sample, this clonotype is medium-sized (0.01 to 0.1%). CDR3 amino acids: CASSVLGSGEAFF. CDR3 DNA sequence: TGTGCCAGCAGTGTTTTGGGGTCTGGTGAAGCTTTCTTT. V and J are TRBV27 and TRBJ1-1; no clear D gene. V lost 5 bases and J 7 bases, leaving 14 bases between the germline ends. The CDR3 is 13 amino acids. The V gene's germline CDR1 is MNHEY and CDR2 SMNVEV (reference sequence).

The chain recombines TRBV13 with TRBJ2-3; no reliable D call. Trimming stripped 5 bases from V and 0 bases from J, with 21 bases between. This CDR3 is built from 18 residues. Germline V gene sequence: CDR1 PRHDT, CDR2 FYEKMQ (reference sequence). DNA for the CDR3: TGTGCCAGCAGCCCTATGGGTAGGGCCACCACTAGCACAGATACGCAGTATTTT. It codes for CASSPMGRATTSTDTQYF.

The sample holds many counts of this clonotype. V and J are TRBV7-8 and TRBJ2-3; 14 positions match TRBD2. The germline V gene encodes CDR1 SGHVS and CDR2 FQNEAQ. The CDR3 spans 19 residues. The ends lost 5 bases at V and 0 bases at J; junction bases unmatched: 10. The CDR3, as DNA: TGTGCCAGCAGCATGCCGGGACTAGCGGGGGACTATAGCACAGATACGCAGTATTTT. Amino acids: CASSMPGLAGDYSTDTQYF.

This clonotype was seen at least ten times. The chain links TRBV5-1 to TRBJ1-1; TRBD1 agrees at 7 bases. Unmatched junction bases numbered 9, after V lost 4 bases and J lost 0 bases. This CDR3 has 16 residues. Germline-derived CDR1 and CDR2 are SGHRS and YFSETQ. In DNA, the CDR3 is TGCGCCAGCAGCCTCGACAGGGACACCCTGAACACTGAAGCTTTCTTT. Translated, it gives CASSLDRDTLNTEAFF.

The rearrangement uses TRBV28 and TRBJ1-1; a weak D match, TRBD1 (5 bases). The CDR3 totals 14 residues. Trimming left V 6 bases short and J 4 bases short, with 15 bases between. Germline V lookup: CDR1 MDHEN, CDR2 SYDVKM. In DNA form, the CDR3 reads TGTGCCAGCAGGTCATGGGGGACGATCACTGAAGCTTTCTTT. This sequence encodes CASRSWGTITEAFF.

This clonotype showed up just a few times. The chain has TRBV7-2 and TRBJ1-2, with 7 bases aligning to TRBD1. With V trimmed by 5 bases and J by 1 base, 7 bases remained unmatched. This CDR3 region has 15 residues. The germline V gene encodes CDR1 SGHTA and CDR2 FQGNSA. In nucleotides, the CDR3 is TGTGCCAGCAGCCCAAGGACAGGACTTAACTATGGCTACACCTTC. Translating it yields CASSPRTGLNYGYTF.

This clonotype has ten or more counts. V and J are TRBV6-6 and TRBJ2-4, with D possibly TRBD1 on 5 matching bases. The ends were cut back, 2 bases at V and 6 bases at J, with 14 bases in the middle. This CDR3 region has 15 residues. Germline CDR1 is MNHNY and CDR2 is SVGAGI (reference sequence). CDR3 DNA sequence: TGTGCCAGCAGTTACACGGCAGGGATTGGAAACATTCAGTACTTC. This gives the protein CASSYTAGIGNIQYF.

This clonotype was seen repeatedly, ten times or more. The chain combines TRBV7-9 with TRBJ1-2; D is ambiguous. Trimming took 1 base from V and 3 from J, leaving 9 bases between them. This CDR3 is built from 14 residues. Germline CDR1 reads SEHNR; CDR2 reads FQNEAQ (reference sequence). The CDR3 region is CASSLGAVDYGYTF. CDR3 nucleotides: TGTGCCAGCAGCTTAGGGGCCGTGGACTATGGCTACACCTTC.

By share, this clonotype counts as medium-sized. The V call is TRBV5-1, the J call TRBJ2-1; TRBD2 agrees at 10 bases. V gave up 0 bases and J gave up 6 bases; unmatched junction bases: 9. Germline V gene sequence: CDR1 SGHRS, CDR2 YFSETQ. This CDR3 spans 17 amino acids. CDR3 sequence: CASSLGPGTSAGNEQFF. The CDR3 nucleotides are TGCGCCAGCAGCTTGGGTCCGGGGACTAGCGCGGGCAATGAGCAGTTCTTC.

This clonotype came up many times. The chain joins TRBV14 to TRBJ2-3; 7 nucleotides align to TRBD2. CDR1 and CDR2 (germline): SGHDN, FVKESK. The CDR3 loop spans 15 amino acids. V lost 9 bases and J lost 2; bases outside the gene matches: 11. The CDR3 sequence: CASTTGTTYTDTQYF. The CDR3 nucleotides are TGTGCCAGTACGACCGGGACTACCTACACAGATACGCAGTATTTT.

This clonotype has at least ten counts. J is TRBJ1-2 and V is TRBV7-9, with 7 nucleotides matching TRBD1. The ends lost 1 base at V and 7 bases at J; junction bases unmatched: 15. This CDR3 spans 17 amino acids. CDR1 and CDR2 (germline): SEHNR, FQNEAQ (reference sequence). CDR3 DNA: TGTGCCAGCAGCTTAGGCGTCAGGGGGTATCCGATTCGTGGCTACACCTTC. Its translation is CASSLGVRGYPIRGYTF.

Relative to its sample, this clonotype is medium-sized. V is TRBV10-3 and J is TRBJ2-7; 7 bases agree with TRBD2. This CDR3 is 12 amino acids long. The germline gives CDR1 ENHRY, CDR2 SYGVKD. Losses at the gene ends were 11 bases for V and 0 bases for J; bases not matched to a gene: 4. The CDR3 reads CASRGSSYEQYV. The CDR3 region has the DNA TGTGCCTCGCGGGGGAGCTCCTACGAGCAGTACGTC.

J is TRBJ2-4 and V is TRBV20-1; TRBD2 matches at 12 bases. Germline values: CDR1 DFQATT, CDR2 SNEGSKA (reference sequence). The CDR3 is 21 amino acids. Trimming cost V 3 bases and J 2 bases; bases outside gene matches: 20. The CDR3: CSASSWKSVVGTSGSKNIQYF. Here the CDR3 DNA reads TGCAGTGCTAGTAGCTGGAAATCGGTTGTCGGGACTAGCGGGTCCAAAAACATTCAGTACTTC.

This clonotype has ten or more counts. The J gene is TRBJ2-1, the V gene TRBV3-1, with TRBD2 identical over 15 bases. The V and J ends lost 4 bases and 3 bases, in that order; junction bases with no gene match: 16. Germline V gene data show CDR1 as LGHDT and CDR2 as YNNKEL (reference sequence). The CDR3 sequence is 21 residues long. CDR3 nucleotide sequence: TGTGCCAGCAGCCTCAACTCATGGACTAGCGGGAGGGCCGGGGGCTACAATGAGCAGTTCTTC. Its translation is CASSLNSWTSGRAGGYNEQFF.

This clonotype occurred many times. The chain uses TRBV4-1 and TRBJ1-5; D is possibly TRBD1 (6 bases). Germline values: CDR1 MGHRA, CDR2 YSYEKL. CDR3 length: 15 amino acids. V gave up 4 bases and J gave up 7 bases, with 17 bases separating them. The CDR3 protein is CASSPVWGAGQPQHF. CDR3 sequence (DNA): TGCGCCAGCAGCCCCGTATGGGGGGCAGGGCAGCCCCAGCATTTT.

This clonotype was recorded at least ten times. The chain uses TRBV28 and TRBJ2-5; D possibly corresponds to TRBD2 (5 bases). This CDR3 region has 13 residues. CDR1 and CDR2 (germline): MDHEN, SYDVKM. V shed 3 bases and J shed 3 bases, with 8 bases lying between them. The CDR3 reads CASSFRGKETQYF. The CDR3, as DNA: TGTGCCAGCAGTTTTAGAGGGAAAGAGACCCAGTACTTC.

This clonotype occurred many times. The chain carries TRBV19 and TRBJ1-1; no definite D call. Trimming stripped 3 bases from V and 1 base from J, with 3 bases between. The CDR3 runs to 12 residues. Germline values: CDR1 LNHDA, CDR2 SQIVND (reference sequence). The CDR3 loop reads CASSMWNTEAFF. The CDR3, as DNA: TGTGCCAGTAGTATGTGGAACACTGAAGCTTTCTTT.